The clone carrying this TCR beta chain was found a few times. Its target is unknown. The CDR3 is 19 residues long. Trimming removed 4 bases at V and 0 bases at J, with 23 bases between. CDR1 and CDR2 from the germline V gene are SGHDT and YYEEEE. This specimen belongs to a study of molecular identifiers for immune sequencing clone quantification. Overall study results and limits: Clones exceeding 20 RNA copies carried over 99% of effector molecules but under 1% of naive-cell molecules.

The sorting of naive CD8 T cells used the CD8+CD4-CCR7+CD45RA+ phenotype. TCRdb fed the PCR reads into MiXCR, producing one record per CDR3 protein. The sample contains some 40,000 distinct CDR3 sequences, around a sixth of which appear only once. The rearrangement uses TRBV5-6 and TRBJ1-3; D is undetermined. The source material was naive CD8+ T cells from blood, with Jurkat cell RNA spiked in. The sample's subset: FACS-sorted CD8+CD4-CCR7+CD45RA+ naive T cells. The sequence was obtained from a human donor in good health. Some libraries in this study had Jurkat cell RNA spiked in. CDR3 sequence: CASSEEEEQVSNSGNTIYF. CDR3 bases: TGTGCCAGCAGCGAAGAGGAGGAACAAGTCTCCAACTCTGGAAACACCATATATTTT.